The 27 T cell receptor beta chains below come from one sample, sequenced in a study of control samples from healthy donors and cancer patients. Clones were read by immunoSEQ multiplex PCR, and TCRdb kept only the in-frame ones, dropping some. Among about 190,000 clones, over 80% were seen once, and the ten largest hold 1.5% to 2%. Sequencing was done on a sample of blood. Receptor source: a man younger than 40 in good health.

The V gene is TRBV10-2, the J gene TRBJ2-7, with D possibly being TRBD1 (6 bases). Trimming shortened V by 6 bases and J by 7 bases, and 28 bases separated the two germline ends. The CDR3 length is 17 residues. Germline V gene lookup returns CDR1 WSHSY and CDR2 SAAADI. The CDR3 DNA sequence: TGCGCCAGCAGCCCCGCGGACAGTCCCACGCTTGCTAGAGAGCAGTACTTC. Protein sequence: CASSPADSPTLAREQYF.

This chain links TRBV6-5 with TRBJ1-3, with D possibly matching TRBD1 (5 bases). The CDR3 covers 14 residues. V lost 8 bases to trimming and J lost 5 bases, with 16 bases between them. From germline, CDR1 is MNHEY and CDR2 SVGAGI. The CDR3 protein is CASRSRDKRNTIYF. The CDR3 DNA is TGTGCCAGCCGCTCCAGGGATAAGCGAAACACCATATATTTT.

This clone was recorded at least ten times. The chain is built from TRBV3-1 (or the pseudogene TRBV3-2) and TRBJ1-2, with 10 bases identical to TRBD1. The CDR3 extends over 17 amino acids. Germline trimming cut 1 base from V and 4 bases from J; bases unmatched to any gene: 9. Germline V gene sequence: CDR1 LGHDT, CDR2 YNNKEL (reference sequence). Here the CDR3 reads CASSQVGPTGGGYGYTF. DNA of the CDR3: TGTGCCAGCAGCCAAGTAGGACCGACAGGGGGCGGCTATGGCTACACCTTC.

The CDR3 protein is CASHSNWGGGTLNTEAFF. The CDR3 nucleotides read TGTGCCAGCCACTCAAATTGGGGTGGCGGAACCCTGAACACTGAAGCTTTCTTT. The gene calls are TRBV5-6 and TRBJ1-1; no definite D call. This CDR3 is 18 amino acids long. Looked up from germline, CDR1 is SGHDT and CDR2 is YYEEEE. Trimming stripped 7 bases from V and 0 bases from J, with 25 bases between.

The rearrangement uses TRBV12-5 and TRBJ1-3; possible D gene TRBD1, 6 bases. Germline V gene data show CDR1 as LGHNT and CDR2 as FRNRAP. This CDR3 comprises 16 residues. The V and J ends lost 5 bases and 0 bases respectively, with 14 bases between them. The CDR3 DNA reads TGTGCTAGTGGTCTGGACAGAAACTTCTCTGGAAACACCATATATTTT. It specifies CASGLDRNFSGNTIYF.

This clone was counted a few times. The rearrangement uses TRBV21-1 and TRBJ1-5. TRBV21-1 is tagged as a pseudogene. The length of the CDR3 is 19 residues. The chain's CDR3 is CASSKGRGSSYDSNQPQHF. The CDR3 DNA sequence: TGTGCCAGCAGCAAAGGCCGGGGAAGTTCGTATGATAGCAATCAGCCCCAGCATTTT.

The rearrangement uses TRBV7-3 and TRBJ2-3; D gene unclear. Germline assignment: CDR1 SGHTA and CDR2 FQGTGA. The CDR3 loop spans 12 amino acids. The V and J ends lost 5 bases and 3 bases respectively, with 6 bases between them. In DNA form, the CDR3 reads TGTGCCAGCAGCCAAGAGACAGATACGCAGTATTTT. Protein product: CASSQETDTQYF.

The chain links TRBV10-1 to TRBJ2-3, with TRBD1 matching 8 bases. The CDR3 contains 14 residues. Losses at the gene ends were 9 bases for V and 1 base for J; bases not matched to a gene: 6. The germline V gene encodes CDR1 WNHNN and CDR2 SYGVQD (reference sequence). CDR3 loop: CARLDREGTDTQYF. CDR3 DNA: TGCGCCAGACTGGACAGGGAGGGCACAGATACGCAGTATTTT.

The rearrangement uses TRBV10-1 and TRBJ2-7; 7 bases are a match to TRBD1. V was clipped by 5 bases and J by 2 bases; unmatched bases: 12. Germline CDR1 is WNHNN and CDR2 is SYGVQD (reference sequence). The CDR3 has 16 amino acids. The CDR3 region has the DNA TGCGCCAGCAGTCACCCCGGGACAGAATTTGCCTACGAGCAGTACTTC. Protein sequence: CASSHPGTEFAYEQYF.

The chain has TRBV3-1 (or the pseudogene TRBV3-2) and TRBJ1-4; D unclear. V lost 2 bases and J 7 bases, leaving 8 bases between the germline ends. Germline CDR1 and CDR2: LGHDT and YNNKEL (reference sequence). The CDR3 is 13 amino acids. In DNA form, the CDR3 reads TGTGCCAGCAGCCAACGGGGAATTGAAAAACTGTTTTTT. This gives the protein CASSQRGIEKLFF.

CDR3 region: CASSKKGSAGGPHEQFF. Written as DNA, the CDR3 is TGTGCCAGCAGCAAAAAGGGTTCAGCGGGGGGGCCCCATGAGCAGTTCTTC. The V call is TRBV21-1, the J call TRBJ2-1; the D call in the table, TRBD2, was not verified against the DNA. TRBV21-1 is a recognized pseudogene. The CDR3 loop spans 17 amino acids.

This clone came up once. The chain employs TRBV5-1 and TRBJ2-1; a possible D gene is TRBD1 (5 bases). Germline V gives CDR1 SGHRS, CDR2 YFSETQ. The V gene lost 3 bases and the J gene lost 4 bases, with 14 bases spanning the gap. The CDR3 is made up of 15 amino acids. The CDR3 protein is CASSSQGYTYNEQFF. DNA of the CDR3: TGCGCCAGCAGCTCCCAGGGTTATACTTACAATGAGCAGTTCTTC.

V is TRBV6-1 and J is TRBJ2-7; no clear D. The germline CDR1 and CDR2 sequences are MNHNS and SASEGT. The V end was cut by 3 bases, the J end by 4 bases, with 10 bases between. This CDR3 has 13 residues. In DNA form, the CDR3 reads TGTGCCAGCAGTGACATTACAAGATACGAGCAGTACTTC. This translates into CASSDITRYEQYF.

CDR3 coding DNA: TGTGCCAGCAGCCAGGGCCGCTACGAGCAGTACTTC. Protein product: CASSQGRYEQYF. The chain carries TRBV3-1 (or the pseudogene TRBV3-2) and TRBJ2-7, with D hard to call. The V gene's germline CDR1 is LGHDT and CDR2 YNNKEL (reference sequence). The V and J ends lost 3 bases and 3 bases respectively, with 6 bases between them. The CDR3 totals 12 residues.

CDR3 DNA: TGTGCCAGCAGCCAAGTAACAGGGCGCACGAACACCGGGGAGCTGTTTTTT. It codes for CASSQVTGRTNTGELFF. The V call is TRBV4-2, the J call TRBJ2-2, with D tentatively TRBD1 (6 bases). Trimming stripped 1 base from V and 0 bases from J, with 12 bases between. The germline V gene encodes CDR1 LGHNA and CDR2 YNFKEQ. This CDR3 comprises 17 residues.

The sample holds one count of this clone. The V call is TRBV6-5, the J call TRBJ2-1; no reliable D call. The V and J ends lost 6 bases and 6 bases respectively, with 12 bases between them. Germline V gives CDR1 MNHEY, CDR2 SVGAGI. This CDR3 has 13 amino acids. The chain's CDR3 is CASSRLRSNEQFF. DNA of the CDR3: TGTGCCAGCAGCCGATTGAGGTCCAATGAGCAGTTCTTC.

On this clone: Other nucleotide sequences in the sample specify the same CDR3. V gene TRBV11-2 combines with J gene TRBJ2-2, with D possibly matching TRBD1 (6 bases). CDR3 length: 13 amino acids. Germline loops: CDR1 SGHAT, CDR2 FQNNGV. V was shortened by 5 bases and J by 5 bases, with 9 bases between the two germline ends. CDR3 sequence reads: CASSQDRTGELFF. The CDR3 DNA is TGTGCCAGCAGCCAGGACAGAACCGGGGAGCTGTTTTTT.

This chain links TRBV19 with TRBJ1-6; D is uncertain. CDR1 is LNHDA, CDR2 SQIVND, per germline (reference sequence). CDR3 length: 16 residues. V lost 6 bases and J 3 bases, leaving 15 bases between the germline ends. CDR3 residues: CASSTLSSYYNSPLHF. As DNA, the CDR3 is TGTGCCAGTAGCACCCTGAGCAGCTACTATAATTCACCCCTCCACTTT.

Remarks on this clone: The sample holds other DNA sequences that translate to the same CDR3. The V call is TRBV6-1, the J call TRBJ1-2; maybe TRBD1 (5 bases). The CDR3 totals 14 residues. Trimming removed 0 bases from V and 8 bases from J, with 13 bases in between. CDR1 is MNHNS and CDR2 is SASEGT in the germline V gene. CDR3 nucleotides: TGTGCCAGCAGTGAAGCCGGGGGACGGGGCGGCTACACCTTC. Protein product: CASSEAGGRGGYTF.

The chain combines TRBV5-1 with TRBJ1-1, with unresolved D. This CDR3 region has 14 residues. From germline, CDR1 is SGHRS and CDR2 YFSETQ. The germline V and J ends were trimmed by 2 bases and 0 bases, with 8 bases remaining between them. CDR3 in DNA: TGCGCCAGCAGCTTTAACAATTTGAACACTGAAGCTTTCTTT. Translation: CASSFNNLNTEAFF.

The J gene is TRBJ1-5, the V gene TRBV7-6; maybe TRBD1 (6 bases). Per germline, CDR1 SGHVS and CDR2 FNYEAQ. Trimming took off 1 base at V and 6 bases at J, with 16 bases between the two ends. The CDR3 has 16 residues. The CDR3 nucleotides are TGTGCCAGCAGCTTAGAGGCAGGGGTCATCCCTCAGCCCCAGCATTTT. Encoded protein: CASSLEAGVIPQPQHF.

The genes are TRBV18 and TRBJ1-4; 9 bases align to TRBD1. Trimming at V came to 5 bases and at J to 1 base, leaving 2 bases not matched to a gene. Germline CDR1 KGHSH, CDR2 LQKENI. The CDR3 runs to 15 residues. The CDR3 region is CASSTDRGTNEKLFF. The CDR3, as DNA: TGTGCCAGCTCAACGGACAGGGGAACTAATGAAAAACTGTTTTTT.

CDR3 DNA: TGTGCCAGCAGCCGAAGAAACACCATATATTTT. Translated: CASSRRNTIYF. V usage is TRBV3-1 (or the pseudogene TRBV3-2) and J usage is TRBJ1-3; the D is unclear. The CDR3 runs to 11 residues. Germline CDR1 and CDR2: LGHDT and YNNKEL (reference sequence). Trimming removed 4 bases from V and 5 bases from J, with 3 bases in between.

The chain employs TRBV19 and TRBJ2-6; no clear D gene. Trimming took off 4 bases at V and 8 bases at J, with 12 bases between the two ends. CDR1 is LNHDA, CDR2 SQIVND, per germline (reference sequence). This CDR3 is built from 14 residues. CDR3: CASSTIDWTNVLTF. Here the CDR3 DNA reads TGTGCCAGTAGTACCATAGATTGGACCAACGTCCTGACTTTC.

The genes are TRBV30 and TRBJ2-5, with 10 bases aligning to TRBD1. The CDR3 spans 14 residues. V trimming: 1 base; J trimming: 3 bases; junction bases outside the gene matches: 2. Germline CDR1 and CDR2: GTSNPN and SVGIG (reference sequence). The CDR3 nucleotides are TGTGCCTGGAGTGCCGGGACAGGGGAAGAGACCCAGTACTTC. It is translated as CAWSAGTGEETQYF.

The rearrangement joins TRBV4-2 to TRBJ1-2; D may be TRBD1 (6 bases). V was pared by 0 bases and J by 8 bases, with 19 bases between. The CDR3 covers 16 residues. Germline CDR1 and CDR2: LGHNA and YNFKEQ. CDR3 in amino acids: CASSQDIAQGEEGYTF. The CDR3 region has the DNA TGTGCCAGCAGCCAAGATATTGCACAGGGAGAGGAAGGCTACACCTTC.

The rearrangement joins TRBV19 to TRBJ2-3, with a weak D call TRBD1 (5 bases). With 1 base removed from V and 5 bases from J, the gap between germline ends came to 13 bases. CDR1 is LNHDA and CDR2 is SQIVND in the germline V gene (reference sequence). The length of the CDR3 is 15 residues. For the CDR3, the DNA is TGTGCCAGTAGTATAGCCCTCAGGGCCCTAGATACGCAGTATTTT. Its translation is CASSIALRALDTQYF.